This TCR beta chain was captured in a study of vaccination and CD4 T cells after COVID-19. For the study at large: Sampling after COVID took place at a median of about 91 days (range 35 to 161) following diagnosis. Investigators stimulated cells with overlapping spike peptides drawn from SARS-CoV-2, HCoV-NL63, HCoV-OC43 and HCoV-229E.

Documented treatment: roughly 10-day PBMC culture with coronavirus spike peptide pools or control peptides (ViraFEST assay). These CD4+ T cells came from an unexposed donor, sampled before the COVID-19 pandemic (2011-2018). Cultured CD4+ T cell DNA was sequenced using the Oncomine TCR Beta short-read assay. TCRdb passed the PCR reads through MiXCR, listing each CDR3 protein once. The sample lists more than 5,500 distinct CDR3 sequences; just under 50% were seen once. Regarding this clonotype: Its antigen remains unknown.

General study results and limits: For convalescent patients, a median 86.3% of reactive clones surfaced exclusively after vaccination.

This clonotype was obtained from a human donor in good health. The source material was CD4+ T cells from blood, cultured in vitro.

CDR3 sequence (DNA): TGTGCCAGCAGTTACTCCCTCGTCCTGAACACTGAAGCTTTCTTT. Translation: CASSYSLVLNTEAFF. The V call is TRBV6-2 or TRBV6-3, the J call TRBJ1-1; D call uncertain. V dropped 0 bases and J dropped 0 bases, with 8 bases sitting between them. Germline assignment: CDR1 MNHEY and CDR2 SVGEGT. This CDR3 is built from 15 residues.